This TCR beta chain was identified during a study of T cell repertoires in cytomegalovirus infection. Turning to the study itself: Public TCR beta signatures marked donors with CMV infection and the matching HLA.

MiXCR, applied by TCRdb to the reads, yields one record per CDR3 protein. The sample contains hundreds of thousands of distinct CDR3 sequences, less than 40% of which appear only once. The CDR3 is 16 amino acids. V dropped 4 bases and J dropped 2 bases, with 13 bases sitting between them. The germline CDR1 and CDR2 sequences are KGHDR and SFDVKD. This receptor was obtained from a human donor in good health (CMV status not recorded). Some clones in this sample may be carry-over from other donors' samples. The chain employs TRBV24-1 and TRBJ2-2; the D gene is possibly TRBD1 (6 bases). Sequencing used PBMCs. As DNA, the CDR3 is TGTGCCACCAGTGACACCGGGACATATAACACCGGGGAGCTGTTTTTT. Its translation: CATSDTGTYNTGELFF.